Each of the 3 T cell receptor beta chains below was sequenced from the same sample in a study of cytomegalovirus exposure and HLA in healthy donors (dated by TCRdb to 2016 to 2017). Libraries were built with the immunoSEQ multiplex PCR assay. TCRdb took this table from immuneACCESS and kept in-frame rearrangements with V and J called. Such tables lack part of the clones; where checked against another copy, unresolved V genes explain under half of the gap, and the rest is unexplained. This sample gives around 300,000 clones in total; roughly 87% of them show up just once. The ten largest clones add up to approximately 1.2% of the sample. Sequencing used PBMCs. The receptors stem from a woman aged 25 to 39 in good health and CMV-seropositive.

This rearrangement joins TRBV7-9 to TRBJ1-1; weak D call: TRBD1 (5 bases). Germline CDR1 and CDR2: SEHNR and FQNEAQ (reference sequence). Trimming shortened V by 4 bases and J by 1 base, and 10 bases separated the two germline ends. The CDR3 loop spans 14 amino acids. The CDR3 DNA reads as TGTGCCAGCAGCTCAGGGTTGGGGAACACTGAAGCTTTCTTT. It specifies CASSSGLGNTEAFF.

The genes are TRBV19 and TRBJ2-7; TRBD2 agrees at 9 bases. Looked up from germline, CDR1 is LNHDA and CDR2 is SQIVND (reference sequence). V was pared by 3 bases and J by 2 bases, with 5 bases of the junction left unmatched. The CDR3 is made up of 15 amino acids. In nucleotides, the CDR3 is TGTGCCAGTAGTATGTGGCTAGCGGGACCCTACGAGCAGTACTTC. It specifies CASSMWLAGPYEQYF.

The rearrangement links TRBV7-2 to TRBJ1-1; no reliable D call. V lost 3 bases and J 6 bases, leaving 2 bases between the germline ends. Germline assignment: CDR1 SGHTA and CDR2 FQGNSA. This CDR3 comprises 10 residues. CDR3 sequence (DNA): TGTGCCAGCAGCTTCGCTGAAGCTTTCTTT. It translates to CASSFAEAFF.